This note documents a single T cell receptor beta chain sequence. What it binds is not known. These data originate in a study of cytomegalovirus exposure and HLA in healthy donors. Regarding the study as a whole: Fewer N-insertions than the approximately 700-donor mean were reportedly shown by an Asian-associated ancestry cluster in a later analysis. For most TCR sequences rarity was the rule, although some public TCRs occurred in many donors.

The length of the CDR3 is 15 residues. With 4 bases clipped from V and 2 bases from J, the junction kept 6 bases outside the gene matches. CDR1 is LNHDA, CDR2 SQIVND, per germline (reference sequence). A multiplex PCR was run with 60 Vbeta primers and 13 Jbeta primers. Libraries were prepared by immunoSEQ multiplex PCR; TCRdb keeps only in-frame clonotypes and omits some of them. This sample has some 130,000 clones, with around 77% found just once. The source material was PBMCs. The chain combines TRBV19 with TRBJ2-7; 9 nucleotides match TRBD1. The clonotype originates from a man aged 25 to 40 in good health. CDR3: CASSTAGQGPYEQYF. The DNA for the CDR3 is TGTGCCAGTAGTACCGCGGGACAGGGACCCTACGAGCAGTACTTC.